Listed below are T cell receptor beta chains from one sample, sequenced in a study of blood T cells in healthy people across ages. TCRdb called the 5' RACE reads again in MiXCR, with one record for every CDR3 protein. The repertoire holds 1.5 million to 2 million distinct CDR3 sequences, with about 30% as singletons. Material for sequencing was blood. The receptor set was obtained from a woman aged 25 to 39 in good health. The CDR3 runs from the conserved cysteine through the conserved F or W. D genes are given only for firm matches. The size of a clone is reported for some rows only, either as once, few or many, or as a class for expanded clones.

j_call v_call d_call clone_size cdr3_aa cdr3_nt
TRBJ1-1 TRBV6-5 TRBD1 - CASSQTDRGGTEAFF TGTGCCAGCAGTCAGACCGACAGGGGAGGAACTGAAGCTTTCTTT
TRBJ2-5 TRBV6-1 TRBD2 many CASMGLAGVEQYF TGTGCCAGCATGGGACTAGCGGGAGTAGAGCAGTACTTC
TRBJ2-4 TRBV5-1 - few CASARVAKNIQYF TGCGCCAGCGCCCGGGTAGCCAAAAACATTCAGTACTTC
TRBJ1-6 TRBV7-9 - - CASSPDSNNSPLHF TGTGCCAGCAGCCCCGACAGCAATAATTCACCCCTCCACTTT
TRBJ2-5 TRBV5-1 - - CASSAGQGLQETQYF TGCGCCAGCAGCGCTGGTCAGGGACTCCAAGAGACCCAGTACTTC
TRBJ2-7 TRBV29-1 - - CSVEDAASPKDEQYF TGCAGCGTTGAAGATGCGGCTAGCCCTAAGGACGAGCAGTACTTC
TRBJ1-2 TRBV29-1 - many CSVEAPKGRLEGYTF TGCAGCGTTGAAGCGCCAAAGGGACGCCTAGAGGGCTACACCTTC
TRBJ2-5 TRBV5-5 - few CASSYTQGRETQYF TGTGCCAGCAGCTATACCCAGGGGAGGGAGACCCAGTACTTC
TRBJ1-2 TRBV28 - - CASSTRRRTGYRLQTNYGYTF TGTGCCAGCAGTACAAGACGGCGAACGGGATACAGGTTACAGACCAACTATGGCTACACCTTC
TRBJ1-6 TRBV2 - few CASTGPAYSYNSPLHF TGTGCCAGCACTGGGCCCGCATACTCCTATAATTCACCCCTCCACTTT
TRBJ2-1 TRBV11-2 - - CASSFSAPQRPGGEQFF TGTGCCAGCAGCTTTAGCGCCCCACAAAGACCCGGAGGTGAGCAGTTCTTC
TRBJ1-6 TRBV7-3 - - CASSPPRNSPLHF TGTGCCAGCAGCCCTCCCCGTAATTCACCCCTCCACTTT